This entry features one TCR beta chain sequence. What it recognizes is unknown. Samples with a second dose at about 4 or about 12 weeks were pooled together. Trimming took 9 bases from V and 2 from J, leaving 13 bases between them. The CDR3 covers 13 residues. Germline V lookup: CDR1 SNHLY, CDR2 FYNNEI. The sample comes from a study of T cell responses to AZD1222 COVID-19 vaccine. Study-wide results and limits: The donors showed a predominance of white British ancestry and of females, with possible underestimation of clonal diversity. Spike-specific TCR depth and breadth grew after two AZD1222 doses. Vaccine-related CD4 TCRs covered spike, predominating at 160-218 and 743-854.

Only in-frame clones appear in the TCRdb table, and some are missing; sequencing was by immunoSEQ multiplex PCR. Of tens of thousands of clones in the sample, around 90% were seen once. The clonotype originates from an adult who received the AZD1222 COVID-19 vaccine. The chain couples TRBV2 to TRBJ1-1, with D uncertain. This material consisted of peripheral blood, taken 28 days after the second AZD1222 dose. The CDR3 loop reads CASRTLLNTEAFF. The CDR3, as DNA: TGTGCCAGTAGGACCCTCCTAAACACTGAAGCTTTCTTT.